These 5 T cell receptor beta chains were sequenced from one sample in a study of CD8 T cells in ankylosing spondylitis. Notes on the study in general: In ankylosing spondylitis blood, a motif of roughly 8 highly homologous TCR beta variants appeared characteristic.

Each CDR3 protein is one row after TCRdb ran MiXCR on the 5' RACE reads. Counted here are about 440,000 distinct CDR3 sequences, over 15% occurring once; the ten biggest clones make up approximately 1%. No antigen is known for these receptors. The sample consisted of blood, either unsorted or a sorted T cell fraction (not recorded which). The receptors shown here come from a male donor with ankylosing spondylitis.

This clonotype was recorded a few times. This chain connects TRBV29-1 to TRBJ1-1; tentative D call: TRBD1 (5 bases). V lost 6 bases to trimming and J lost 7 bases, with 9 bases between them. CDR3 size: 10 residues. Germline V gene sequence: CDR1 SQVTM, CDR2 ANQGSEA. The CDR3 sequence is CSVGDSEAFF. The CDR3 coding sequence is TGCAGCGTGGGCGACAGTGAAGCTTTCTTT.

This clonotype was seen many times. This chain links TRBV29-1 with TRBJ1-1, with a possible D match to TRBD1 (6 bases). This CDR3 spans 12 amino acids. Germline CDR1 and CDR2: SQVTM and ANQGSEA. Deletions cut 7 bases from V and 5 bases from J, with 14 bases between. The CDR3 DNA sequence: TGCAGCGCGCGAGGGGGAGGGACTGAAGCTTTCTTT. Translation gives CSARGGGTEAFF.

The rearrangement links TRBV20-1 to TRBJ1-5; unclear D gene. This CDR3 contains 18 residues. V was shortened by 6 bases and J by 6 bases, with 30 bases between the two germline ends. Germline values: CDR1 DFQATT, CDR2 SNEGSKA (reference sequence). CDR3 DNA sequence: TGCAGTGCCGACTTTTGTGGAACAGTGTTTCCTCTCGGTCAGCCCCAGCATTTT. It codes for CSADFCGTVFPLGQPQHF.

The gene calls are TRBV3-1 and TRBJ1-6, with TRBD1 as a possible D gene (5 bases). The CDR3 is 13 amino acids. Germline CDR1 and CDR2: LGHDT and YNNKEL (reference sequence). V was trimmed by 2 bases and J by 8 bases, leaving 7 bases between them. The CDR3 is CASSQPGYSPLHF. CDR3 bases: TGTGCCAGCAGCCAACCAGGGTATTCACCCCTCCACTTT.

The chain joins TRBV20-1 to TRBJ1-1; 10 nucleotides align to TRBD1. The J segment lost 1 base and the V segment lost 0 bases, leaving 11 bases of the junction unmatched. The CDR3 consists of 18 residues. From germline, CDR1 is DFQATT and CDR2 SNEGSKA (reference sequence). The CDR3 here is CSARDWRARQGANTEAFF. CDR3 bases: TGCAGTGCTAGAGATTGGCGGGCCCGACAGGGGGCGAACACTGAAGCTTTCTTT.